The 5 T cell receptor beta chains below come from one sample, sequenced in a study of identical twins. TCRdb analysed the 5' RACE reads with MiXCR anew, one entry per CDR3 protein. The sample holds some 1,600,000 distinct CDR3 sequences, around a third seen once. Sequenced material: cord blood. These receptors originate from a newborn girl in good health.

This clonotype was counted between two and nine times. The CDR3 nucleotides read TGCAGTGCTACCCCGGGACAGGGGGCCACCTCCTACGAGCAGTACTTC. Its protein is CSATPGQGATSYEQYF. This sequence joins TRBV20-1 and TRBJ2-7, with 12 bases lining up with TRBD1. The length of the CDR3 is 16 residues. Trimming removed 4 bases from V and 0 bases from J; junction bases left unmatched: 7. Germline V gene lookup returns CDR1 DFQATT and CDR2 SNEGSKA (reference sequence).

The V call is TRBV12-3 or TRBV12-4, the J call TRBJ2-3; D is unclear. The CDR3 runs to 14 residues. Trimming removed 3 bases at V and 2 bases at J, with 9 bases between. In nucleotides, the CDR3 is TGTGCCAGCAGTTTGTTTGGGTACACAGATACGCAGTATTTT. Residues: CASSLFGYTDTQYF.

The sample holds a few counts of this clonotype. V gene TRBV4-2 combines with J gene TRBJ1-2; D not certain. V lost 1 base and J lost 4, with 7 bases in between. The CDR3 consists of 13 residues. CDR1 is LGHNA and CDR2 is YNFKEQ in the germline V gene. CDR3 residues: CASSQGNTYGYTF. Written as DNA, the CDR3 is TGTGCCAGCAGCCAAGGGAACACCTATGGCTACACCTTC.

The gene calls are TRBV14 and TRBJ2-1; no reliable D call. V lost 1 base, J lost 9 bases, and 7 bases lay in between. CDR1 and CDR2 from the germline V gene are SGHDN and FVKESK. The CDR3 totals 12 residues. In DNA, the CDR3 is TGTGCCAGCAGCCAAGTCCCACCTGAGCAGTTCTTC. This encodes CASSQVPPEQFF.

V and J are TRBV7-9 and TRBJ1-6; TRBD1 is a possible D gene (5 bases). V lost 5 bases and J lost 6, with 14 bases in between. There are 15 residues in the CDR3. CDR1 SEHNR and CDR2 FQNEAQ come from the germline V gene (reference sequence). DNA for the CDR3: TGTGCCAGCAGCGGACATCTGGGAGTTAATTCACCCCTCCACTTT. Its protein product is CASSGHLGVNSPLHF.